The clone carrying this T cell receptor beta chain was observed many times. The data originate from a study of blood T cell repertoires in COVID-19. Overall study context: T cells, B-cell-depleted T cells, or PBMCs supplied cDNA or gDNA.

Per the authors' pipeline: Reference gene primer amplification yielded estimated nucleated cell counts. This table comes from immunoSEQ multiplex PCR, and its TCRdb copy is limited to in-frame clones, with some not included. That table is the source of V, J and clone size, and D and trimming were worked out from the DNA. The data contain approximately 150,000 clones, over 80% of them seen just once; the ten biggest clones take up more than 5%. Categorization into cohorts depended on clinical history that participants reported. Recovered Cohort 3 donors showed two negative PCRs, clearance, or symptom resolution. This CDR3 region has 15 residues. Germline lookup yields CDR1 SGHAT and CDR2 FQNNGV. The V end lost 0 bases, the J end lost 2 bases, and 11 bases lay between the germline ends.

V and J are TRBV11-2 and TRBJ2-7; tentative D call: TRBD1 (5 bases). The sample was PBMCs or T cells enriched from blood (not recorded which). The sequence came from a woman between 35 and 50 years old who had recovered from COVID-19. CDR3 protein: CASSLEQGSTYEQYF. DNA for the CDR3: TGTGCCAGCAGCTTAGAGCAGGGAAGCACCTACGAGCAGTACTTC. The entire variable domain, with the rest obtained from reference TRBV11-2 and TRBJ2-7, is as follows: EAGVAQSPRYKIIEKRQSVAFWCNPISGHATLYWYQQILGQGPKLLIQFQNNGVVDDSQLPKDRFSAERLKGVDSTLKIQPAKLEDSAVYLCASSLEQGSTYEQYFGPGTRLTVT.